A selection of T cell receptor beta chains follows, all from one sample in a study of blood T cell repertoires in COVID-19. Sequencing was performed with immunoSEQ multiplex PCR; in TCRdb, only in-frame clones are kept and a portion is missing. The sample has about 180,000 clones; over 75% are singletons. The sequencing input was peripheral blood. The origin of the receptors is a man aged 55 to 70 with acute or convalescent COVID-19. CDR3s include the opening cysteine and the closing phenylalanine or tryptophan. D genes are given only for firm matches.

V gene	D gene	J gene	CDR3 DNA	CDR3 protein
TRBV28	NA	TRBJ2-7	TGTGCCAGCAGTTTAACTAGCCTCGAGCAGTACTTC	CASSLTSLEQYF
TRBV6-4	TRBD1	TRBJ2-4	TGTGCCAGCAGTGGCCGGGACAGGGGAATCGGGAACATTCAGTACTTC	CASSGRDRGIGNIQYF
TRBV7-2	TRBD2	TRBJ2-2	TGTGCCAGCAGCTTAGGCCCCCCAGGGACTAGCGGGGTAACCGGGGAGCTGTTTTTT	CASSLGPPGTSGVTGELFF
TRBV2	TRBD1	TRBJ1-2	TGTGCCAGCAGTGATTTGGCTGGACAGGGTCACTATGGCTACACCTTC	CASSDLAGQGHYGYTF
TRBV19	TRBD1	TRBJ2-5	TGTGCCAGTAGTATTTGGTCCACAGGGGGCCAGGAGACCCAGTACTTC	CASSIWSTGGQETQYF
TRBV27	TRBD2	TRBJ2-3	TGTGCCAGCAGTAGGGCTAGCGGGTACACAGATACGCAGTATTTT	CASSRASGYTDTQYF
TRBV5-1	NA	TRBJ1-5	TGCGCCAGCAGCTTGAATCCCAGCGATATGAGGAATCAGCCCCAGCATTTT	CASSLNPSDMRNQPQHF
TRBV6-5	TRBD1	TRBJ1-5	TGTGCCAGCAGTCGACAGGGAGAGCCCCAGCATTTT	CASSRQGEPQHF
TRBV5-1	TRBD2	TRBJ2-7	TGCGCCAGCAGCTTGACGAGCGGGAGTACGTACGAGCAGTACTTC	CASSLTSGSTYEQYF
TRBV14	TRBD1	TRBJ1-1	TGTGCCAGCGGTGCAGGGGGCTATGTAGCTTTCTTT	CASGAGGYVAFF
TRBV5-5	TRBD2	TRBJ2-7	TGTGCCAGCAGCCCCCTAATAGGGGAGGGAGCGAGGCAGTACTTC	CASSPLIGEGARQYF
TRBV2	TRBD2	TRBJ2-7	TGTGCCAGCAGAGGGACTAGCGCGGGCTCCTACGAGCAGTACTTC	CASRGTSAGSYEQYF
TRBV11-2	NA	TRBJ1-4	TGTGCCAGCAGCTTAGGGACAGTTACAACTAATGAAAAACTGTTTTTT	CASSLGTVTTNEKLFF
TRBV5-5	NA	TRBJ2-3	TGTGCCAGCAGCTCCGGGGTGGCGGATACGCAGTATTTT	CASSSGVADTQYF
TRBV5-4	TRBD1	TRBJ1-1	TGTGCCAGCAGCACGACAGGGAACGCTGAAGCTTTCTTT	CASSTTGNAEAFF
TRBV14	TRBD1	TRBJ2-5	TGTGCCAGCAGCCCGACAGGGGAAGAGACCCAGTACTTC	CASSPTGEETQYF
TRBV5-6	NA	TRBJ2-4	TGTGCCAGCAGCTTCGGACAACCGGACATTCAGTACTTC	CASSFGQPDIQYF
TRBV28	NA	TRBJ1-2	TGTGCCAGCAGTTTATCCCGGCCAGGGAACCTCACCTTC	CASSLSRPGNLTF